What follows is one TCR beta chain and its context. Authors' methods: Estimates of nucleated cell counts were drawn from the amplification of reference gene primers. The table came from immunoSEQ multiplex PCR; TCRdb's copy has only in-frame clones and leaves some out. V, J and clone size are taken as reported in that table, and D and trimming were inferred from the DNA itself. The data hold roughly 240,000 clones, with 70% to 90% observed a single time. Looked up from germline, CDR1 is SGHTS and CDR2 is YDEGEE. V shed 0 bases, J shed 8 bases, and the junction held 10 bases outside the gene matches. CDR3 size: 16 residues. This record belongs to a study of blood T cell repertoires in COVID-19. Study-level background: Sites across the United States, Italy and Spain contributed samples from acute and convalescent COVID-19. The analysed material was cDNA or gDNA that came from T cells, B-cell-depleted T cells, or PBMCs.

Enrolled during active infection, Seattle patients were then followed longitudinally. Sequenced: peripheral blood. The sequence was obtained from a man aged 45-65 years with COVID-19, enrolled during active disease. The chain joins TRBV5-8 to TRBJ1-2, with 10 bases lining up with TRBD1. For the CDR3, the DNA is TGTGCCAGCAGCTTGGGAGCTGGACAGGGGGACTGGGGCTACACCTTC. Encoded protein: CASSLGAGQGDWGYTF.